The rows below give T cell receptor beta chains drawn from one sample of a study of blood T cell repertoires in COVID-19. The method was immunoSEQ multiplex PCR; TCRdb's version includes in-frame clones alone and lacks a portion of them. This sample has some 140,000 clones, with roughly 85% found just once. Sequenced material: peripheral blood. The source is a man in his 60s with acute or convalescent COVID-19. Both conserved end residues are part of each CDR3. Each record gives: J gene, D gene, clone size, V gene, CDR3 DNA, CDR3 protein. A D gene is named only where the DNA matches it firmly. Only part of the rows carry a size: once, few, many, or a class if the clone is expanded.

J: TRBJ1-5; D: TRBD1; size: .; V: TRBV28; DNA: TGTGCCAGCAGTCCGCCGGGACAGGTAAAATGGCCCCAGCATTTT; CDR3: CASSPPGQVKWPQHF
J: TRBJ2-7; D: TRBD1; size: .; V: TRBV7-9; DNA: TGTGCCAGCAGCTTAGGACAGGGGGTCGACGAGCAGTACTTC; CDR3: CASSLGQGVDEQYF
J: TRBJ2-5; D: .; size: .; V: TRBV7-3; DNA: TGTGCCAGCAGCTTAATGGGAGGACGGGAGGAGACCCAGTACTTC; CDR3: CASSLMGGREETQYF
J: TRBJ2-1; D: .; size: .; V: TRBV7-2; DNA: TGTGCCAGCAGCTTAGCCCTGGGACATCCTAAGAAGGGGAATGAGCAGTTCTTC; CDR3: CASSLALGHPKKGNEQFF
J: TRBJ2-3; D: .; size: .; V: TRBV5-1; DNA: TGCGCCAGCAAGGAACAGCACACAGATACGCAGTATTTT; CDR3: CASKEQHTDTQYF
J: TRBJ2-3; D: .; size: .; V: TRBV10-3; DNA: TGTGCCATCAGTGAGTCGACTAGAGATACGCAGTATTTT; CDR3: CAISESTRDTQYF
J: TRBJ2-4; D: .; size: .; V: TRBV14; DNA: TGTGCCAGCAGCCAAGATCGGAGCGGAAACATTCAGTACTTC; CDR3: CASSQDRSGNIQYF
J: TRBJ1-2; D: .; size: .; V: TRBV6-5; DNA: TGTGCCAGCAGTTCCTCGACAGGAAACTATGGCTACACCTTC; CDR3: CASSSSTGNYGYTF
J: TRBJ1-6; D: .; size: .; V: TRBV7-2; DNA: TGTGCCAGCAGCTTCGGGTCTTCCACCGGTTCACCCCTCCACTTT; CDR3: CASSFGSSTGSPLHF
J: TRBJ1-2; D: .; size: .; V: TRBV28; DNA: TGTGCCAGCAGTTTGGCACAGTCTAACTATGGCTACACCTTC; CDR3: CASSLAQSNYGYTF
J: TRBJ2-5; D: .; size: .; V: TRBV7-2; DNA: TGTGCCAGCGGCCCCTTCGGGGGGACCCAGTACTTC; CDR3: CASGPFGGTQYF
J: TRBJ2-2; D: .; size: .; V: TRBV19; DNA: TGTGCCAGTAGTTCCCGGCCCGGGAGCGGGCACACCGGGGAGCTGTTTTTT; CDR3: CASSSRPGSGHTGELFF
J: TRBJ1-4; D: .; size: .; V: TRBV11-3; DNA: TGTGCCAGCAGCTTCCATCCAGGGGCCTTTGGTGAAAAACTGTTTTTT; CDR3: CASSFHPGAFGEKLFF
J: TRBJ2-1; D: .; size: once; V: TRBV6-2/TRBV6-3; DNA: TGTGCCAGCAGCACAGGAATTGAGCAGTTCTTC; CDR3: CASSTGIEQFF
J: TRBJ1-5; D: .; size: .; V: TRBV30; DNA: TGTGCCTGGAGTATCGGCCAGGTCGGTCAGCCCCAGCATTTT; CDR3: CAWSIGQVGQPQHF
J: TRBJ2-7; D: .; size: .; V: TRBV5-1; DNA: TGCGCCAGCAGCTTGGGACTAGAGGGCGAGCAGTACTTC; CDR3: CASSLGLEGEQYF
J: TRBJ2-2; D: .; size: .; V: TRBV11-3; DNA: TGTGCCAGCAGCACCGACAGGAACACCGGGGAGCTGTTTTTT; CDR3: CASSTDRNTGELFF
J: TRBJ1-4; D: .; size: few; V: TRBV27; DNA: TGTGCCAGCAGTTTCAGGGTTGGGGAAAAACTGTTTTTT; CDR3: CASSFRVGEKLFF
J: TRBJ2-5; D: TRBD2; size: .; V: TRBV11-2; DNA: TGTGCCAGCAGAGTCTCTGGTAGCGGGATATGGGAGACCCAGTACTTC; CDR3: CASRVSGSGIWETQYF
J: TRBJ2-1; D: .; size: .; V: TRBV12-1; DNA: TGTGCCAGCAGCTTTGCCTATAGCGGGAGTAACGGCAATGAGCAGTTCTTC; CDR3: CASSFAYSGSNGNEQFF
J: TRBJ1-5; D: .; size: .; V: TRBV7-9; DNA: TGTGCCAGCAGCTTAGTTCAACCGGGAAGAGAGGGCAATCAGCCCCAGCATTTT; CDR3: CASSLVQPGREGNQPQHF
J: TRBJ2-3; D: .; size: once; V: TRBV19; DNA: TGTGCCAGTAGTATGGATGGGTTGGCGGCTGCACGTACAGATACGCAGTATTTT; CDR3: CASSMDGLAAARTDTQYF
J: TRBJ2-2; D: TRBD2; size: .; V: TRBV4-1; DNA: TGCGCCAGCAGTTTTAGCGGGTTGGGCGGGGAGCTGTTTTTT; CDR3: CASSFSGLGGELFF
J: TRBJ2-2; D: TRBD1; size: .; V: TRBV5-6; DNA: TGTGCCAGCAGCCCGACCGGGACAGGGAGCGGCGGGGAGCTGTTTTTT; CDR3: CASSPTGTGSGGELFF
J: TRBJ2-7; D: TRBD1; size: .; V: TRBV7-2; DNA: TGTGCCAGCAGCCAGGGACAGGTTTCCTACGAGCAGTACTTC; CDR3: CASSQGQVSYEQYF
J: TRBJ2-7; D: .; size: .; V: TRBV7-2; DNA: TGTGCCAGCAGCTTACCCACAGCCTACGAGCAGTACTTC; CDR3: CASSLPTAYEQYF
J: TRBJ2-3; D: TRBD2; size: .; V: TRBV11-2; DNA: TGTGCCAGCAGCTTAGGCGGGCTAGCGGGAGGGGGTACAGATACGCAGTATTTT; CDR3: CASSLGGLAGGGTDTQYF
J: TRBJ1-2; D: TRBD1; size: .; V: TRBV9; DNA: TGTGCCAGCAGCCCCCAGGGGGCAAGCTATGGCTACACCTTC; CDR3: CASSPQGASYGYTF